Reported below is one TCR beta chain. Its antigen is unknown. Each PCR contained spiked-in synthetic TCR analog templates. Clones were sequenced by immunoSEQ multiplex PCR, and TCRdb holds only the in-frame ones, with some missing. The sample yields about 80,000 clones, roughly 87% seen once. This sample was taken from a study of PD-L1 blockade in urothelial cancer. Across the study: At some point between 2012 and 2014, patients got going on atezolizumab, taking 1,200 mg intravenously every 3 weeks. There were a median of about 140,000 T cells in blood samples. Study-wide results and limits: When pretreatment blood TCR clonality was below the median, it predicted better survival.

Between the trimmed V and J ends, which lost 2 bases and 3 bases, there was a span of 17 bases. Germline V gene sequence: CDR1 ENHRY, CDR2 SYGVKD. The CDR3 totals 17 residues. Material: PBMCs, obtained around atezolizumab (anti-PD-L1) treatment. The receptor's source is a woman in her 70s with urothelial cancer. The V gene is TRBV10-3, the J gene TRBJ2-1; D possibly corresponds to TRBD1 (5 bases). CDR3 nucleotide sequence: TGTGCCATCAGTGAGCATGGTGTCAGGGTGGGCTACAATGAGCAGTTCTTC. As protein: CAISEHGVRVGYNEQFF.